The 20 T cell receptor beta chains listed next were all sequenced from one sample in a study of blood T cell repertoires in COVID-19. Sequencing used immunoSEQ multiplex PCR; TCRdb keeps in-frame clones, though not all of them. The sample holds around 63,000 clones, 70% to 75% seen once. Sequenced material: peripheral blood. All receptors derive from a woman aged 50 to 60 with active or convalescent COVID-19.

The chain couples TRBV13 to TRBJ2-2; 7 positions agree with TRBD2. The germline CDR1 and CDR2 sequences are PRHDT and FYEKMQ (reference sequence). The V gene end was trimmed by 6 bases and the J gene end by 1 base; junction bases not matched to a gene: 8. This CDR3 is 16 amino acids long. This CDR3 is CASRIIAGLNTGELFF. Here the CDR3 DNA reads TGTGCCAGCAGAATAATAGCGGGTCTGAACACCGGGGAGCTGTTTTTT.

The chain links TRBV5-4 to TRBJ2-3; D is perhaps TRBD2 (6 bases). The V gene's germline CDR1 is SGHNT and CDR2 YYREEE (reference sequence). V lost 1 base and J lost 2, with 17 bases in between. The CDR3 sequence is 17 residues long. The CDR3 sequence: CASSLLSGAGLTDTQYF. CDR3 bases: TGTGCCAGCAGCTTGCTAAGCGGAGCGGGCCTCACAGATACGCAGTATTTT.

J is TRBJ2-3 and V is TRBV5-1; D possibly corresponds to TRBD2 (5 bases). CDR1 and CDR2 from the germline V gene are SGHRS and YFSETQ. CDR3 length: 15 residues. Between the trimmed V and J ends, which lost 4 bases and 3 bases, there was a span of 15 bases. The CDR3, as DNA: TGCGCCAGCAGCCCGGACTCCCGGAGGACAGATACGCAGTATTTT. Translating it yields CASSPDSRRTDTQYF.

Here the CDR3 DNA reads TGCGCCAGCAGCTTCTGGGACAGGGTAGGGACCCAGTACTTC. It is translated as CASSFWDRVGTQYF. This chain links TRBV5-1 with TRBJ2-5; 9 nucleotides match TRBD1. This CDR3 is built from 14 residues. The junction had 6 bases not matched to a gene; V was cut back by 2 bases and J by 7 bases. Germline V gene data show CDR1 as SGHRS and CDR2 as YFSETQ.

The chain links TRBV19 to TRBJ2-2; D may be TRBD2 (6 bases). The CDR3 totals 15 residues. Trimming removed 5 bases at V and 3 bases at J, with 13 bases between. Germline CDR1 and CDR2: LNHDA and SQIVND (reference sequence). The chain's CDR3 is CASSPPSAYTGELFF. The CDR3 bases are TGTGCCAGTAGTCCCCCTAGCGCCTACACCGGGGAGCTGTTTTTT.

This CDR3 reads CASSLLTSGRGTDTQYF. CDR3 nucleotide sequence: TGTGCCAGTAGTCTCCTGACTAGCGGGAGAGGGACAGATACGCAGTATTTT. The V call is TRBV19, the J call TRBJ2-3, with 12 bases matching TRBD2. This CDR3 has 17 residues. V trimming: 5 bases; J trimming: 3 bases; junction bases outside the gene matches: 9. The germline gives CDR1 LNHDA, CDR2 SQIVND (reference sequence).

The chain links TRBV27 to TRBJ1-2; the D is unclear. The CDR3 totals 14 residues. Germline V lookup: CDR1 MNHEY, CDR2 SMNVEV (reference sequence). V dropped 5 bases and J dropped 4 bases, with 14 bases sitting between them. Written as DNA, the CDR3 is TGTGCCAGCAGTCGAGTCGTTTCGGGCTATGGCTACACCTTC. Its protein product is CASSRVVSGYGYTF.

V and J are TRBV19 and TRBJ2-5; weak D call: TRBD2 (6 bases). Germline V gives CDR1 LNHDA, CDR2 SQIVND (reference sequence). Trimming took off 7 bases at V and 4 bases at J, with 19 bases between the two ends. This CDR3 is built from 15 residues. The CDR3 here is CASTPGTSPRETQYF. The CDR3 coding sequence is TGTGCCAGTACTCCCGGGACTTCTCCCAGAGAGACCCAGTACTTC.

The chain has TRBV12-5 and TRBJ2-7, with 8 bases aligning to TRBD2. From germline, CDR1 is LGHNT and CDR2 FRNRAP. V dropped 6 bases and J dropped 5; count of bases not matched to a gene: 6. CDR3 length: 13 amino acids. In DNA, the CDR3 is TGTGCTAGTGGGTACGGGGGGGGGAACGAGCAGTACTTC. This encodes CASGYGGGNEQYF. The full variable domain, with the rest looked up from reference TRBV12-5 and TRBJ2-7, is DARVTQTPRHKVTEMGQEVTMRCQPILGHNTVFWYRQTMMQGLELLAYFRNRAPLDDSGMPKDRFSAEMPDATLATLKIQPSEPRDSAVYFCASGYGGGNEQYFGPGTRLTVT.

The CDR3 loop is CASSLGQGKHEQFF. The CDR3 DNA sequence: TGCGCCAGCAGCTTGGGGCAGGGGAAGCATGAGCAGTTCTTC. The V gene is TRBV5-1, the J gene TRBJ2-1; a possible D gene is TRBD1 (6 bases). This CDR3 has 14 residues. The germline gives CDR1 SGHRS, CDR2 YFSETQ. V dropped 0 bases and J dropped 8 bases, with 12 bases sitting between them.

The gene calls are TRBV10-3 and TRBJ1-2; D is undetermined. With 4 bases removed from V and 3 bases from J, the gap between germline ends came to 6 bases. Germline V gene data show CDR1 as ENHRY and CDR2 as SYGVKD. The CDR3 consists of 12 residues. As DNA, the CDR3 is TGTGCCATCAGTGGACGGGACTATGGCTACACCTTC. It specifies CAISGRDYGYTF.

The J gene is TRBJ1-3, the V gene TRBV9, with unresolved D. Germline-derived CDR1 and CDR2 are SGDLS and YYNGEE. Trimming shortened V by 2 bases and J by 1 base, and 7 bases separated the two germline ends. This CDR3 has 14 residues. The CDR3 bases are TGTGCCAGCAGCGTTAAGCTTTCTGGAAACACCATATATTTT. Translating gives CASSVKLSGNTIYF.

This chain connects TRBV3-1 (or the pseudogene TRBV3-2) to TRBJ2-1; tentatively, D is TRBD1 (5 bases). The CDR3 extends over 15 amino acids. The germline gives CDR1 LGHDT, CDR2 YNNKEL (reference sequence). The ends were cut back, 1 base at V and 7 bases at J, with 14 bases in the middle. In DNA, the CDR3 is TGTGCCAGCAGCCAAGGAACCAGGGTGTTGAATGAGCAGTTCTTC. Translation gives CASSQGTRVLNEQFF.

This clone was seen ten or more times. The chain recombines TRBV6-6 with TRBJ1-5; TRBD1 agrees at 8 bases. The CDR3 covers 13 residues. The trim removed 5 bases at V and 5 bases at J, leaving 2 bases unmatched. Germline V gives CDR1 MNHNY, CDR2 SVGAGI (reference sequence). The CDR3 DNA follows: TGTGCCAGCAGTAACAGGGGGGATCAGCCCCAGCATTTT. Residues: CASSNRGDQPQHF.

This chain links TRBV24-1 with TRBJ1-5; D is uncertain. The CDR3 has 16 residues. V lost 3 bases and J lost 3, with 14 bases in between. Per germline, CDR1 KGHDR and CDR2 SFDVKD. The CDR3 protein is CATSDPESGDNQPQHF. The CDR3 coding sequence is TGTGCCACCAGTGATCCGGAATCGGGAGACAATCAGCCCCAGCATTTT.

CDR3 sequence: CATSDTSAGNTEAFF. In DNA, the CDR3 is TGTGCCACCAGTGACACTTCAGCAGGGAACACTGAAGCTTTCTTT. The gene calls are TRBV24-1 and TRBJ1-1; D call uncertain. Germline CDR1 is KGHDR and CDR2 is SFDVKD. There are 15 residues in the CDR3. V was trimmed by 4 bases and J by 1 base, leaving 12 bases between them.

V gene TRBV3-1 (or the pseudogene TRBV3-2) combines with J gene TRBJ1-2; no reliable D call. Germline V lookup: CDR1 LGHDT, CDR2 YNNKEL (reference sequence). With 2 bases removed from V and 7 bases from J, the gap between germline ends came to 8 bases. The CDR3 has 12 residues. The CDR3 protein is CASSQWRVGYTF. CDR3 nucleotides: TGTGCCAGCAGCCAATGGCGGGTTGGCTACACCTTC.

The J gene is TRBJ2-3, the V gene TRBV27; TRBD2 is a possible D gene (5 bases). In germline, CDR1 is MNHEY, CDR2 SMNVEV (reference sequence). Trimming removed 2 bases from V and 3 bases from J, with 15 bases in between. This CDR3 is 16 amino acids long. The CDR3 is CASSLGLPGFTDTQYF. In nucleotides, the CDR3 is TGTGCCAGCAGTTTAGGACTCCCGGGCTTTACAGATACGCAGTATTTT.

This clone was counted many times. The genes are TRBV2 and TRBJ2-7; the D gene is possibly TRBD1 (6 bases). Trimming pared 4 bases from V and 0 bases from J, leaving 10 bases between. Germline-derived CDR1 and CDR2 are SNHLY and FYNNEI. This CDR3 is 14 amino acids long. CDR3 nucleotides: TGTGCCAGCAGTGCTAGGACAGCCTCCTACGAGCAGTACTTC. Its translation: CASSARTASYEQYF.

This chain links TRBV7-2 with TRBJ2-2; D perhaps matches TRBD1 (6 bases). Trimming stripped 5 bases from V and 4 bases from J, with 14 bases between. Germline V gene data show CDR1 as SGHTA and CDR2 as FQGNSA. The CDR3 extends over 15 amino acids. In DNA, the CDR3 is TGTGCCAGCAGCCCATGGGCCAGGGGCACCGGGGAGCTGTTTTTT. This gives the protein CASSPWARGTGELFF.